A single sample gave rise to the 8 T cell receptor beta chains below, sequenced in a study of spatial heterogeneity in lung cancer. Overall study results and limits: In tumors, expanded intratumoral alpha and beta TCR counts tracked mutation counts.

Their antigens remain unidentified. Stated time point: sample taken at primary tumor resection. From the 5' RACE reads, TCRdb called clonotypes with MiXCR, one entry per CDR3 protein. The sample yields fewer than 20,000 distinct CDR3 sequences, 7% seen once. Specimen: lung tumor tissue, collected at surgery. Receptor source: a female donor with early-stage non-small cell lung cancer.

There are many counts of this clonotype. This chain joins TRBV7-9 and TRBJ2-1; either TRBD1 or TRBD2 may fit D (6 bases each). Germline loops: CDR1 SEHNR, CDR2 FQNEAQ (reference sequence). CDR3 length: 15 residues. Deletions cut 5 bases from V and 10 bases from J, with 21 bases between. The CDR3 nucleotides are TGTGCCAGCAGCCTAAGCGTCGGGGGCCTTAAGGAGCAGTTCTTC. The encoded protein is CASSLSVGGLKEQFF.

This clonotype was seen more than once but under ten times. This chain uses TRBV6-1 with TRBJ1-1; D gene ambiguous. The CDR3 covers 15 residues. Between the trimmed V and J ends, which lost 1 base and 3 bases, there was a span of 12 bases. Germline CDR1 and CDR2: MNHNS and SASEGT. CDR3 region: CASSEGAPRDTEAFF. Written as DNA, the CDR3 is TGTGCCAGCAGTGAAGGGGCCCCGAGGGACACTGAAGCTTTCTTT.

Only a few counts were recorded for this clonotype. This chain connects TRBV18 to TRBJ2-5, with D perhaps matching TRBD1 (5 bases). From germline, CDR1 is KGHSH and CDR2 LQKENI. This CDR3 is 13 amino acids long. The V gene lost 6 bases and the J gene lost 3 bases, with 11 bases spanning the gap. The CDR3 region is CASSPTVKETQYF. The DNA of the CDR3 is TGTGCCAGCTCCCCGACAGTAAAAGAGACCCAGTACTTC.

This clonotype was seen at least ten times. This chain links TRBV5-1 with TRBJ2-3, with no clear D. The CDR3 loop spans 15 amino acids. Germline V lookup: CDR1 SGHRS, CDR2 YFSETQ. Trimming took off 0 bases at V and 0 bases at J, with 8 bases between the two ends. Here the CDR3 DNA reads TGCGCCAGCAGCTTGGAGGCGGCAAGCACAGATACGCAGTATTTT. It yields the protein CASSLEAASTDTQYF.

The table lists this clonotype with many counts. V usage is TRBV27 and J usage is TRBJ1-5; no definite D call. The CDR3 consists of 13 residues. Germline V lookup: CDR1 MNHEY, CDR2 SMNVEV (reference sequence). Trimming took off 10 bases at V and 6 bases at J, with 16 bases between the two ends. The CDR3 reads CAIQDSFGQPQHF. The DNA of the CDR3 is TGTGCCATCCAAGACTCATTCGGTCAGCCCCAGCATTTT.

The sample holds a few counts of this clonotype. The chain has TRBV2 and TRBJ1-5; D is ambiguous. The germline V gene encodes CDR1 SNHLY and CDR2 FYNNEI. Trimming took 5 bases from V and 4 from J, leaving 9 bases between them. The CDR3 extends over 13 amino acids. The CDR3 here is CASSNWANQPQHF. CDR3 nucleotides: TGTGCCAGCAGTAACTGGGCAAATCAGCCCCAGCATTTT.

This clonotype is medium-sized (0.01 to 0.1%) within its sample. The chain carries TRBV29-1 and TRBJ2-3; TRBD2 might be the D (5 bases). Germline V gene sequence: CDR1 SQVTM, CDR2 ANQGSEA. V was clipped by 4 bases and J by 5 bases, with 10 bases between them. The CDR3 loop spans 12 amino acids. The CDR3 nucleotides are TGCAGCGTTGGAAGAGGGTTAGATACGCAGTATTTT. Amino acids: CSVGRGLDTQYF.

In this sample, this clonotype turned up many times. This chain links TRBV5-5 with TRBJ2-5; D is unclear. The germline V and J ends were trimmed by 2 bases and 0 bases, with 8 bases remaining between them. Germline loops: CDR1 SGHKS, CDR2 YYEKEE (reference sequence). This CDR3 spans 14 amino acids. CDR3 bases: TGTGCCAGCAGCTTCGTTGCAAACCAAGAGACCCAGTACTTC. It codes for CASSFVANQETQYF.